The present TCR beta chain was sequenced within a study of cytomegalovirus exposure and HLA in healthy donors. Study-wide background: As an earlier analysis found, around 200 million T cells yielded over 95 million unique TCR beta sequences.

Trimming removed 3 bases at V and 3 bases at J, with 19 bases between. This CDR3 is built from 17 residues. Germline V gene lookup returns CDR1 SGHKS and CDR2 YYEKEE (reference sequence). This PCR relied on a set of 60 Vbeta primers and 13 Jbeta primers. The assay was immunoSEQ multiplex PCR, and TCRdb's table has in-frame clones only and misses some. The data contain around 100,000 clones, approximately 80% of them singletons. This receptor was identified in a man under 40 in good health and CMV-seropositive. The material sequenced was PBMCs. The genes are TRBV5-5 and TRBJ2-1; D is possibly TRBD1 (6 bases). CDR3: CASSSRDTYILYNEQFF. The DNA of the CDR3 is TGTGCCAGCAGCTCACGGGACACCTATATTCTCTACAATGAGCAGTTCTTC.